This T cell receptor beta chain originates from a study of early T cells in non-severe SARS-CoV-2 infection. In germline, CDR1 is MNHEY, CDR2 SVGEGT. This CDR3 is built from 12 residues. The J segment lost 2 bases and the V segment lost 7 bases, leaving 2 bases of the junction unmatched. Attachment of unique molecular identifiers was made to individual cDNA molecules. TCRdb itself ran the 5' RACE reads through MiXCR, one entry per CDR3 protein. The table includes 40,000 to 45,000 distinct CDR3 sequences, about 6% detected once. This clonotype showed up just a few times. This clonotype was sampled from an adult who was a healthcare worker with PCR-confirmed SARS-CoV-2 infection or an uninfected control (not recorded which). The chain is built from TRBV6-2 or TRBV6-3 and TRBJ2-7, with 7 bases identical to TRBD2. Sequencing used whole blood, obtained at baseline. This CDR3 reads CASKGLPYEQYF. In DNA, the CDR3 is TGTGCCAGCAAGGGACTACCCTACGAGCAGTACTTC.